The T cell receptor beta chain under discussion was sequenced for a study of T cell responses to AZD1222 COVID-19 vaccine. Study outcomes and limitations: Clonal diversity may have been underestimated, and the donors were mostly white British, with more females than males.

Sequencing was performed with immunoSEQ multiplex PCR; in TCRdb, only in-frame clones are kept and a portion is missing. Among 120,000 or so clones listed, 75% to 95% were seen once. Details on this clone: Its specificity is unknown.

Germline loops: CDR1 LNHNV, CDR2 YYDKDF (reference sequence). This CDR3 is 15 amino acids long. Trimming at V came to 1 base and at J to 3 bases, leaving 4 bases not matched to a gene. The starting material was peripheral blood, obtained on day 0 of AZD1222 vaccination. This chain uses TRBV15 with TRBJ2-7; 9 nucleotides align to TRBD1. This TCR derives from an adult in good health. As DNA, the CDR3 is TGTGCCACCAGCAGAGGAGGACAGGGGATCTACGAGCAGTACTTC. Its translation is CATSRGGQGIYEQYF. The full variable domain, in which reference TRBV15 and TRBJ2-7 provide the parts outside the CDR3, is DAMVIQNPRYQVTQFGKPVTLSCSQTLNHNVMYWYQQKSSQAPKLLFHYYDKDFNNEADTPDNFQSRRPNTSFCFLDIRSPGLGDTAMYLCATSRGGQGIYEQYFGPGTRLTVT.